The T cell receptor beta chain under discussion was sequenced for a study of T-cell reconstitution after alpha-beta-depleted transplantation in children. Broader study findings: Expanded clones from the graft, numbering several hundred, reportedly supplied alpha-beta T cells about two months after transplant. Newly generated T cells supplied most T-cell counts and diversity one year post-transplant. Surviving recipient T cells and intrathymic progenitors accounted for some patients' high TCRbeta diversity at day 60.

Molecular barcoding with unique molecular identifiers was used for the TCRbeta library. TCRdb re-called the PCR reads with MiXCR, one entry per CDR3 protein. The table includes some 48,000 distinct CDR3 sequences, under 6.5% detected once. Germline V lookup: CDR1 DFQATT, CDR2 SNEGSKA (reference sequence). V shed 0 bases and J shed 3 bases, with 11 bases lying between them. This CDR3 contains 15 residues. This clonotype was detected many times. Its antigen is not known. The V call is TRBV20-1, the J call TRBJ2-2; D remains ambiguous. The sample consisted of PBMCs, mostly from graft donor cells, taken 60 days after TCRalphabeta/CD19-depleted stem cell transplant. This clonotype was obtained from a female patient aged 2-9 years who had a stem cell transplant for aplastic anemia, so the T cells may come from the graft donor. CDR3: CSARDEGRYTGELFF. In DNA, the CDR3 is TGCAGTGCTAGAGATGAAGGCCGGTACACCGGGGAGCTGTTTTTT.